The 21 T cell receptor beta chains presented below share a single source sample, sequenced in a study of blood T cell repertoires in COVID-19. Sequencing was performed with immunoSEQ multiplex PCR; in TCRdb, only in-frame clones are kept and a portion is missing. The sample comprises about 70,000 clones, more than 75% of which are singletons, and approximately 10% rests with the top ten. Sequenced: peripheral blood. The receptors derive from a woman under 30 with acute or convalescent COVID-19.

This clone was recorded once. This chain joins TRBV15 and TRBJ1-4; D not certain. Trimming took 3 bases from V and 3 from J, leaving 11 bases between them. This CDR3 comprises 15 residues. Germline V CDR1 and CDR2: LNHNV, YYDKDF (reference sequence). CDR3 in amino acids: CATSRMISANEKLFF. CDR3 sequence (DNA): TGTGCCACCAGCAGGATGATTAGCGCTAATGAAAAACTGTTTTTT.

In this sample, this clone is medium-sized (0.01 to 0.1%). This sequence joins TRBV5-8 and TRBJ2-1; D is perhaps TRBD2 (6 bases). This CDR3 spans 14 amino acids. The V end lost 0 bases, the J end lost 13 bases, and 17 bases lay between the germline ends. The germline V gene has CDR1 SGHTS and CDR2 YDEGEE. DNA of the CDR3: TGTGCCAGCAGCTTGGCCGGCGGTGGCGGGAACCAGTTCTTC. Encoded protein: CASSLAGGGGNQFF.

In DNA, the CDR3 is TGTGCCAGTAGCTCAGAGGGGAGGGGCGCGATAGATACGCAGTATTTT. It encodes CASSSEGRGAIDTQYF. This chain joins TRBV19 and TRBJ2-3; 7 bases are shared with TRBD2. J lost 5 bases, V lost 6 bases, and 14 bases had no gene match. The CDR3 is made up of 16 amino acids. The germline CDR1 and CDR2 sequences are LNHDA and SQIVND (reference sequence). Looking up the rest from reference TRBV19 and TRBJ2-3 gives the full variable domain: DGGITQSPKYLFRKEGQNVTLSCEQNLNHDAMYWYRQDPGQGLRLIYYSQIVNDFQKGDIAEGYSVSREKKESFPLTVTSAQKNPTAFYLCASSSEGRGAIDTQYFGPGTRLTVL.

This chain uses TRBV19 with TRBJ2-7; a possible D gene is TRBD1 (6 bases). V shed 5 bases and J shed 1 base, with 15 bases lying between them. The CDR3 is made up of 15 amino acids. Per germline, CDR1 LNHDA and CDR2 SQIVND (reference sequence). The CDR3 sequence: CASSPFGGQSYEQYF. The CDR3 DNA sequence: TGTGCCAGTAGTCCTTTTGGGGGCCAATCCTACGAGCAGTACTTC.

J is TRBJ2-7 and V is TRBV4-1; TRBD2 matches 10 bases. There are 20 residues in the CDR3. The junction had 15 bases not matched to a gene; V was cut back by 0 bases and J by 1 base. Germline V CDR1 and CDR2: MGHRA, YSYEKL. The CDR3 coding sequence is TGCGCCAGCAGCCAAGAACCATTAGCGGGAGGCACCATCGGTTCCTACGAGCAGTACTTC. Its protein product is CASSQEPLAGGTIGSYEQYF.

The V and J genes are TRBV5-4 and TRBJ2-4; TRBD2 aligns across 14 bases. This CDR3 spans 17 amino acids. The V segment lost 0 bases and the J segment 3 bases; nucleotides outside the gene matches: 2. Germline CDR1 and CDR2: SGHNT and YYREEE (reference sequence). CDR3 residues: CASSLGGLAGDKNIQYF. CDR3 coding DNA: TGTGCCAGCAGCTTGGGGGGACTAGCGGGAGACAAAAACATTCAGTACTTC.

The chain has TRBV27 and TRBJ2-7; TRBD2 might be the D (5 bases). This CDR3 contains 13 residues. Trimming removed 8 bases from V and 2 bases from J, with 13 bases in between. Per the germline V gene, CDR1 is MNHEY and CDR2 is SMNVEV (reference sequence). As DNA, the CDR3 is TGTGCCAGCTCCCCGGGAAAGCCCTACGAGCAGTACTTC. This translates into CASSPGKPYEQYF.

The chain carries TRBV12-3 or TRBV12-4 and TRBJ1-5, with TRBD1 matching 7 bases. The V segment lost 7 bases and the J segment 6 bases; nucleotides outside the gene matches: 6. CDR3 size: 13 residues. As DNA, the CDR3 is TGTGCCAGCACCTCAGGGGGATCTCAGCCCCAGCATTTT. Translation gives CASTSGGSQPQHF.

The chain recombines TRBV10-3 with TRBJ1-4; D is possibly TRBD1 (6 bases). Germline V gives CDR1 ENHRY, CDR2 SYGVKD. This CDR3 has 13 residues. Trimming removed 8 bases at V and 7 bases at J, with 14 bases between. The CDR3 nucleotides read TGTGCCATCGGCGGGGGCGCGGGTGAAAAACTGTTTTTT. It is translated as CAIGGGAGEKLFF.

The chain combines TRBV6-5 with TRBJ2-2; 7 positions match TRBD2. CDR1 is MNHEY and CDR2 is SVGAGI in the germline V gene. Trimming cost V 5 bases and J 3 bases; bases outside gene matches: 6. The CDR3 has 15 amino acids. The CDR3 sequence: CASSRTRGDTGELFF. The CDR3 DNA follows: TGTGCCAGCAGTAGAACACGGGGGGACACCGGGGAGCTGTTTTTT.

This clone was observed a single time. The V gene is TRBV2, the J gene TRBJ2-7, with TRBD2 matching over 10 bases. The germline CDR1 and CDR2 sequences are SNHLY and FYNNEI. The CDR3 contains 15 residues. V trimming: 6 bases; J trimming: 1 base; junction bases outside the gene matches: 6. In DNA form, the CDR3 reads TGTGCCAGCAGCGGGACTAGCGTACTGTCCTACGAGCAGTACTTC. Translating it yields CASSGTSVLSYEQYF.

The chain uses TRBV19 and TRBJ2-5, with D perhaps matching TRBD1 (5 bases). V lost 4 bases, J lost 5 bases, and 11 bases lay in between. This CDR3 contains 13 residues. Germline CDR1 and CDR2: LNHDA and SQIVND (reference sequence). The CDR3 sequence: CASSKWGWETQYF. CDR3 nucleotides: TGTGCCAGTAGTAAATGGGGCTGGGAGACCCAGTACTTC.

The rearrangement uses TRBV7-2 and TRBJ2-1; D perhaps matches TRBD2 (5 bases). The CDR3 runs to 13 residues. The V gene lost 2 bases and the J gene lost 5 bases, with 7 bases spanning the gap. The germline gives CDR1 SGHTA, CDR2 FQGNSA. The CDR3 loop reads CASSLIANNEQFF. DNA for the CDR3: TGTGCCAGCAGCTTAATAGCGAACAATGAGCAGTTCTTC. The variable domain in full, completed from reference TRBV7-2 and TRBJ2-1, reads GAGVSQSPSNKVTEKGKDVELRCDPISGHTALYWYRQSLGQGLEFLIYFQGNSAPDKSGLPSDRFSAERTGGSVSTLTIQRTQQEDSAVYLCASSLIANNEQFFGPGTRLTVL.

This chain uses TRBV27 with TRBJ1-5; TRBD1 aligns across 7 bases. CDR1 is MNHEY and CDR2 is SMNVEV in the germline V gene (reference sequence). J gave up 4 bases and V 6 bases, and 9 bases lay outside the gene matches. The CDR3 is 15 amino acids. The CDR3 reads CASSYRQGRNQPQHF. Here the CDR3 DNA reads TGTGCCAGCAGCTACAGACAGGGCCGAAATCAGCCCCAGCATTTT.

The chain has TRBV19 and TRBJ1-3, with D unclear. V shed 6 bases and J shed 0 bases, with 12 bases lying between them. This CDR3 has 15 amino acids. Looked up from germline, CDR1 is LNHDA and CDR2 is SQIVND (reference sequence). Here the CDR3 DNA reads TGTGCCAGTAGAGAGGTGTGGAGCTCTGGAAACACCATATATTTT. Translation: CASREVWSSGNTIYF.

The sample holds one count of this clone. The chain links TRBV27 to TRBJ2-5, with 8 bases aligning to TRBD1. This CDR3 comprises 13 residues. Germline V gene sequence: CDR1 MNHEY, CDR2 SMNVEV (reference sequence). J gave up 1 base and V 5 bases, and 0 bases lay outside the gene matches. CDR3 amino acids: CASSDRGQETQYF. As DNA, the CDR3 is TGTGCCAGCAGTGACAGGGGCCAAGAGACCCAGTACTTC.

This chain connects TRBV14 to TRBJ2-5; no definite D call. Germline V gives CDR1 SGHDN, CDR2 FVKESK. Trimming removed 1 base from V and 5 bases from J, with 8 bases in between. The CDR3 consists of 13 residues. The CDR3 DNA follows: TGTGCCAGCAGCCAAGGGATGGAGGAGACCCAGTACTTC. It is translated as CASSQGMEETQYF.

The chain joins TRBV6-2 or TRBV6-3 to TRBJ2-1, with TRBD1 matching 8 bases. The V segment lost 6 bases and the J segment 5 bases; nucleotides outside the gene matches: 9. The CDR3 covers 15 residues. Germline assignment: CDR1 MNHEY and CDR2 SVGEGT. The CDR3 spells CASSDRGPDNNEQFF. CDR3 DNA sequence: TGTGCCAGCAGCGACAGGGGCCCCGACAACAATGAGCAGTTCTTC.

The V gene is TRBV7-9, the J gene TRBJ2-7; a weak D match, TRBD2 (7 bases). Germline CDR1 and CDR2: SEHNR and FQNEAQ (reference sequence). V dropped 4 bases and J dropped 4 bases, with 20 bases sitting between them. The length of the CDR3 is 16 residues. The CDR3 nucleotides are TGTGCCAGCAGCTCGGCCGTGGCGGGGGCCCTTTACGAGCAGTACTTC. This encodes CASSSAVAGALYEQYF. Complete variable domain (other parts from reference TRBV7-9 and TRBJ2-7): DTGVSQNPRHKITKRGQNVTFRCDPISEHNRLYWYRQTLGQGPEFLTYFQNEAQLEKSRLLSDRFSAERPKGSFSTLEIQRTEQGDSAMYLCASSSAVAGALYEQYFGPGTRLTVT.

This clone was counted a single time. The CDR3 coding sequence is TGCGCCAGCAGCTCGGAAGGGGGTAACTATGGCTACACCTTC. It translates to CASSSEGGNYGYTF. The chain is built from TRBV10-2 and TRBJ1-2; the D gene is possibly TRBD1 (6 bases). Trimming removed 6 bases from V and 1 base from J, with 12 bases in between. Germline CDR1 reads WSHSY; CDR2 reads SAAADI. The CDR3 length is 14 residues.

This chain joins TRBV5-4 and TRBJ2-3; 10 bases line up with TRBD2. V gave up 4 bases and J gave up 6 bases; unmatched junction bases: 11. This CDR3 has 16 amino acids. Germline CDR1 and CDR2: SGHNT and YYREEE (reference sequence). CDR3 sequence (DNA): TGTGCCAGCAGCCGAAGAGCGGGGGGGCCCTCGGATACGCAGTATTTT. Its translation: CASSRRAGGPSDTQYF. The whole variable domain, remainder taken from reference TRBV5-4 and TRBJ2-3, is ETGVTQSPTHLIKTRGQQVTLRCSSQSGHNTVSWYQQALGQGPQFIFQYYREEENGRGNFPPRFSGLQFPNYSSELNVNALELDDSALYLCASSRRAGGPSDTQYFGPGTRLTVL.